This TCR beta chain was found in a study of cytomegalovirus exposure and HLA in healthy donors. Unmatched junction bases numbered 3, after V lost 3 bases and J lost 6 bases. CDR3 length: 13 amino acids. Germline values: CDR1 MDHEN, CDR2 SYDVKM. Regarding donors, all were healthy bone marrow donors. With 60 Vbeta and 13 Jbeta primers, the PCR was carried out. Using immunoSEQ multiplex PCR, the repertoire was profiled, and TCRdb retains in-frame clones only, with some absent. The sample records some 120,000 clones, over 60% being singletons. The chain links TRBV28 to TRBJ1-1, with TRBD1 matching over 8 bases. The sample comprised PBMCs. The clonotype was recovered from a woman aged 35 to 49 in good health and CMV-seropositive. This CDR3 is CASSLQGASEAFF. CDR3 bases: TGTGCCAGCAGTTTGCAGGGGGCCTCTGAAGCTTTCTTT.